These T cell receptor beta chains were read from a single sample in a study of blood T cell repertoires in COVID-19. Repertoires were generated with immunoSEQ multiplex PCR, while TCRdb's copy carries only in-frame clones and drops some. The sample records over 400,000 clones, roughly nine tenths being singletons. Sequencing used PBMCs or T cells enriched from blood (not recorded which). These TCRs come from a woman aged 60-75 years who had recovered from COVID-19. The CDR3 runs from the conserved cysteine through the conserved F or W. The D gene is left open where the match is weak. A clone size is listed for some rows: how often the clone was seen (once, few, many), or a class if it is expanded.

TGCGCCAGCAGCCCGTGGGCGGGTAACACCGGGGAGCTGTTTTTT,CASSPWAGNTGELFF,NA,NA,TRBV4-1,TRBJ2-2
TGCGCCAGCAGCTTGGCAGGCAGCGGACGTGGAAACACCATATATTTT,CASSLAGSGRGNTIYF,NA,NA,TRBV5-1,TRBJ1-3
TGTGCTAGTGGTTTGGTACTAAGACAGGGGGACACCGGGGAGCTGTTTTTT,CASGLVLRQGDTGELFF,TRBD1,NA,TRBV12-5,TRBJ2-2
TGTGCCAGTAGTATACAATCAACGCCGGGACTAGAGACCCAGTACTTC,CASSIQSTPGLETQYF,NA,NA,TRBV19,TRBJ2-5
TGTGCCAGCAGCCCCCCTTGGACAGGGGGAACCGGGGAGCTGTTTTTT,CASSPPWTGGTGELFF,TRBD1,NA,TRBV9,TRBJ2-2
TGTGCCACCAGTGATTTGTTTTCGGGCTACACCTTC,CATSDLFSGYTF,NA,once,TRBV24-1,TRBJ1-2
TGTGCCACCAGTGATCGTTGGGGCCGTCCCAACACCGGGGAGCTGTTTTTT,CATSDRWGRPNTGELFF,NA,NA,TRBV24-1,TRBJ2-2
TGTGCCAGCTCACCTCTCCAAGAGACCCAGTACTTC,CASSPLQETQYF,NA,NA,TRBV18,TRBJ2-5
TGTGCCAGCAGTGGTGGGGGAGGGCGGTATGGCTACACCTTC,CASSGGGGRYGYTF,NA,NA,TRBV2,TRBJ1-2
TGTGCCAGCAGTTTAGGGCAGGGGTCTCACTACGAGCAGTACTTC,CASSLGQGSHYEQYF,NA,NA,TRBV27,TRBJ2-7
TGTGCCAGCAGTACAGGGACGGGCTACACCTTC,CASSTGTGYTF,NA,NA,TRBV6-5,TRBJ1-2
TGCGCCAGCAGCCAAGTTCTCCCGCAGGGGGCCCCCCTCTTTGGTACTGAAGCTTTCTTT,CASSQVLPQGAPLFGTEAFF,TRBD1,NA,TRBV4-1,TRBJ1-1
TGTGCCAGCAGCCCAGGACAGGGACCTTCACCCCTCCACTTT,CASSPGQGPSPLHF,TRBD1,NA,TRBV3-1/TRBV3-2,TRBJ1-6
TGTGCCACCAGTGATCCGCGACCGGGACAGGGGACAGATACGCAGTATTTT,CATSDPRPGQGTDTQYF,TRBD1,NA,TRBV24-1,TRBJ2-3
TGTGCCAGCACTCGGAGCTCCTATAATTCACCCCTCCATTTT,CASTRSSYNSPLHF,NA,NA,TRBV27,TRBJ1-6
TGTGCCAGCAGCTTCGCAGTAGGGGCGGGGGGGTTCACAGATACGCAGTATTTT,CASSFAVGAGGFTDTQYF,TRBD2,NA,TRBV7-8,TRBJ2-3
TGTGCCAGCAGCAAAGTGCCTGGGCTTGATACGCAGTATTTT,CASSKVPGLDTQYF,NA,NA,TRBV21-1,TRBJ2-3
TGTGCCAGCACCCCTAGGACTAGGAGGGGGGGGGAGACCCAGTACTTC,CASTPRTRRGGETQYF,NA,NA,TRBV2,TRBJ2-5
TGTGCCAGCAACGTAGCGGGGGGGGGAACAGATACGCAGTATTTT,CASNVAGGGTDTQYF,TRBD2,NA,TRBV3-1/TRBV3-2,TRBJ2-3
TGTGCCAGCAGCTTCGAGGGCTTGTTTAACACTGAAGCTTTCTTT,CASSFEGLFNTEAFF,NA,few,TRBV5-6,TRBJ1-1
TGTGCCAGCAGTTTAACAGGGGGGACCGGGGAGCTGTTTTTT,CASSLTGGTGELFF,TRBD1,NA,TRBV28,TRBJ2-2
TGCGCCAGCAGCTTGTTTGGGCCGACCTCTGGAAACACCATATATTTT,CASSLFGPTSGNTIYF,NA,once,TRBV5-1,TRBJ1-3
TGTGCCAGCAGCCGACAGGGATCCAACACTGAAGCTTTCTTT,CASSRQGSNTEAFF,TRBD1,NA,TRBV2,TRBJ1-1
TGTGCCAGCAGTTATCCGACAGGGGGTTCCTACGAGCAGTACTTC,CASSYPTGGSYEQYF,TRBD1,NA,TRBV6-6,TRBJ2-7
TGTGCCAGCAGTTTAAAACGGACAGGGTCCACTGAAGCTTTCTTT,CASSLKRTGSTEAFF,TRBD1,few,TRBV27,TRBJ1-1
TGTGCCAGCAGCTGGACAGGGACCGGGGAGCTGTTTTTT,CASSWTGTGELFF,TRBD1,NA,TRBV7-2,TRBJ2-2
TGTGCCAGCAGCTCTAACCCATACGAGCAGTACTTC,CASSSNPYEQYF,NA,once,TRBV2,TRBJ2-7
TGTGCCACCAGTGGGGGTTCGGGACATAAGAACACTGAAGCTTTCTTT,CATSGGSGHKNTEAFF,NA,NA,TRBV24-1,TRBJ1-1
TGTGCCAGCAGCAAACCCGGGGGCTTT,CASSKPGGF,NA,NA,TRBV7-2,TRBJ1-1
TGTGCCAGCTCACCAACGACAGGGCCCATAAACACCATATATTTT,CASSPTTGPINTIYF,TRBD1,NA,TRBV18,TRBJ1-3
TGTGCCAGCAGTGGTGGACAGGTACATAGCAATCAGCCCCAGCATTTT,CASSGGQVHSNQPQHF,TRBD1,NA,TRBV2,TRBJ1-5
TGCGCCAGCAGCCCTCGCCGGGACACCCCCTACGAGCAGTACTTC,CASSPRRDTPYEQYF,NA,NA,TRBV4-1,TRBJ2-7
TGTGCCAGCAGCAAAGTGGGAGGGGCGTCACCCCTCCACTTT,CASSKVGGASPLHF,NA,NA,TRBV21-1,TRBJ1-6
TGTGCCAGCAGTGTGGGGGCCTACCAAGAGACCCAGTACTTC,CASSVGAYQETQYF,NA,NA,TRBV2,TRBJ2-5
TGCGCCAGCACCTCTGAGGGGACAGGTGGAAACACCATATATTTT,CASTSEGTGGNTIYF,TRBD1,NA,TRBV5-1,TRBJ1-3
TGTGCCAGCAGTAACAACGCTGCTAGCGGGGGACGATACAATGAGCAGTTCTTC,CASSNNAASGGRYNEQFF,TRBD2,NA,TRBV3-1/TRBV3-2,TRBJ2-1
TGTGCCAGCGGCACAGGGGGCGTTCTAGATACGCAGTATTTT,CASGTGGVLDTQYF,TRBD1,NA,TRBV9,TRBJ2-3
TGTGCCAGCACCTACCCTAGCGGGGTGAGCACAGATACGCAGTATTTT,CASTYPSGVSTDTQYF,TRBD2,NA,TRBV6-6,TRBJ2-3
TGTGCCAGCAGTGTAGTCGGGTCCGGCACAGATACGCAGTATTTT,CASSVVGSGTDTQYF,NA,NA,TRBV2,TRBJ2-3
TGTGCCAGCAGCGTAGGGGCGGGGGGATACAATGAGCAGTTCTTC,CASSVGAGGYNEQFF,TRBD2,NA,TRBV9,TRBJ2-1
TGTGCCAGCAGCTTGGCAGGGGGCGGAAATCCCCAGCATTTT,CASSLAGGGNPQHF,TRBD1,NA,TRBV5-4,TRBJ1-5
TGCGCCAGCAGCGTGACAGGGGCTAACACCGGGGAGCTGTTTTTT,CASSVTGANTGELFF,TRBD1,NA,TRBV5-1,TRBJ2-2
TGTGCCAGCAGCCAAGCCCGGACAGGGGTGTCGCAGTATTTT,CASSQARTGVSQYF,TRBD1,NA,TRBV14,TRBJ2-3
TGTGCCAGCAGTCGCGGGACAGGGGGTGCAAACATTCAGTACTTC,CASSRGTGGANIQYF,TRBD1,NA,TRBV2,TRBJ2-4
TGTGCCAGCAGTTATAACAGTTTCATGAACACTGAAGCTTTCTTT,CASSYNSFMNTEAFF,NA,NA,TRBV6-5,TRBJ1-1
TGTGCCAGCAGCTTGGCCCAACGGGACAACATTTCACCCCTCCACTTT,CASSLAQRDNISPLHF,NA,NA,TRBV5-5,TRBJ1-6
TGTGCCAGCAGTGAACTGAGACAGGACATACACCCCAATCAGCCCCAGCATTTT,CASSELRQDIHPNQPQHF,NA,NA,TRBV6-1,TRBJ1-5
TGTGCCATCAGTGATGAGTCGCCGGAGGGGACCCAGTACTTC,CAISDESPEGTQYF,NA,once,TRBV10-3,TRBJ2-5
TGTGCCACCCGACCTCCGGAGATCTCTGGGGCCAACGTCCTGACTTTC,CATRPPEISGANVLTF,NA,NA,TRBV2,TRBJ2-6
TGTGCCAGCTCACCGACTCAGACAGGCGCCGCAACTAATGAAAAACTGTTTTTT,CASSPTQTGAATNEKLFF,NA,NA,TRBV18,TRBJ1-4
TGTGCCATCAGTGAGAGCACCTATGAAAAACTGTTTTTT,CAISESTYEKLFF,NA,once,TRBV10-3,TRBJ1-4
TGTGCCAGCAGTTACTCGTGGGCGGGCTACAATGAGCAGTTCTTC,CASSYSWAGYNEQFF,NA,NA,TRBV6-5,TRBJ2-1
TGTGCCAGCAGCTGGGGGGACAGGGATAATCAGCCCCAGCATTTT,CASSWGDRDNQPQHF,TRBD1,NA,TRBV5-6,TRBJ1-5
TGTGCCAGTAGCCTCAACAGGGGCCCCTATGGCTACACCTTC,CASSLNRGPYGYTF,TRBD1,NA,TRBV19,TRBJ1-2
TGTGCCAGCAGTTACCGGGGGGCTGAGGGATATGGCTACACCTTC,CASSYRGAEGYGYTF,NA,once,TRBV6-6,TRBJ1-2
TGTGCCAGCAGGCTAGTGGGGGGGAGCTATAATTCACCCCTCCACTTT,CASRLVGGSYNSPLHF,NA,NA,TRBV27,TRBJ1-6
TGTGCCAGCAGCCAAGATCCCACGCTAGCGGGGGTGAATACGCAGTATTTT,CASSQDPTLAGVNTQYF,TRBD2,NA,TRBV4-2,TRBJ2-3
TGTGCCAGCAGCTTAATCCGGCTCGGGGGGGCCTACAATGAGCAGTTCTTC,CASSLIRLGGAYNEQFF,TRBD2,NA,TRBV7-8,TRBJ2-1
TGCAGCACAGGGCGTTCGAGCTCCTACAATGAGCAGTTCTTC,CSTGRSSSYNEQFF,NA,NA,TRBV29-1,TRBJ2-1
TGTGCCAGCAGTCTCTCCGACAGGGGCCCGGACCAAGAGACCCAGTACTTC,CASSLSDRGPDQETQYF,TRBD1,once,TRBV6-6,TRBJ2-5